This T cell receptor beta chain was sequenced for a study of T cell responses to AZD1222 COVID-19 vaccine. Here immunoSEQ multiplex PCR was the method, and the copy in TCRdb shows in-frame clones only, minus some. The sample has about 88,000 clones; 70% to 90% are singletons. This clone was counted a single time. Per the germline V gene, CDR1 is MGHDK and CDR2 is SYGVNS. The V and J ends lost 3 bases and 3 bases respectively, with 14 bases between them. The CDR3 extends over 15 amino acids. Sequences were derived from peripheral blood, sampled on day 0 of AZD1222 vaccination. The genes are TRBV25-1 and TRBJ1-2, with D uncertain. The clonotype comes from an adult in good health. The CDR3 nucleotides read TGTGCCAGCAGTGAGTCCGGGTATGGATACTATGGCTACACCTTC. This codes for CASSESGYGYYGYTF.